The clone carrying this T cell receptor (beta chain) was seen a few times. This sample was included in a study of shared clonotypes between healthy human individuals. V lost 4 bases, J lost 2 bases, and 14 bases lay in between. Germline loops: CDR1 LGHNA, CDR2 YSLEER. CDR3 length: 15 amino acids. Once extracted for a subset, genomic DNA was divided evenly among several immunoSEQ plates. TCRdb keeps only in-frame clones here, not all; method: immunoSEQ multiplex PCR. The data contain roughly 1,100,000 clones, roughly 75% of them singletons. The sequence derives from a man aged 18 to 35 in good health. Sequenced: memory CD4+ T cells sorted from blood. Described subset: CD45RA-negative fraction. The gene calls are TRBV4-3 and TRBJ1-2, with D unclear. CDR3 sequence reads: CASSPTLADNYGYTF. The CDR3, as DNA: TGCGCCAGCAGCCCTACTCTCGCGGACAACTATGGCTACACCTTC.